This paragraph covers one TCR beta chain sequence. The antigen is not known. Trimming removed 0 bases at V and 1 base at J, with 9 bases between. Germline loops: CDR1 DFQATT, CDR2 SNEGSKA (reference sequence). The CDR3 sequence is 14 residues long. TCRdb fed the 5' RACE reads into MiXCR, producing one record per CDR3 protein. The data contain some 270,000 distinct CDR3 sequences, under 35% of them singletons. These data belong to a study of CD8 T cells in ankylosing spondylitis. Overall study findings and caveats: Among TCR beta sequences, a motif of several highly homologous variants appeared characteristic of ankylosing spondylitis blood.

The genes are TRBV20-1 and TRBJ2-5; maybe TRBD2 (5 bases). This receptor was identified in a male donor with ankylosing spondylitis or in good health (not recorded which). The sample consisted of blood, either unsorted or a sorted T cell fraction (not recorded which). The CDR3: CSARDFGVQETQYF. CDR3 bases: TGCAGTGCTAGAGATTTCGGGGTCCAAGAGACCCAGTACTTC.